This T cell receptor (beta chain) is drawn from a study of control samples from healthy donors and cancer patients (TCRdb year 2020). Turning to this clone: Its recognized antigen is unknown. Base qualities are not provided; no much larger clone lies one nucleotide away.

The library was produced with the immunoSEQ multiplex PCR assay. Here the immuneACCESS table is served through TCRdb, limited to in-frame sequences with V and J called. Missing clones are a known gap in these copies; in checked studies unresolved V genes cover under half, and the rest lacks a known reason. This sample is represented by more than 95,000 clones; approximately 84% of them were singletons. More than 1.5% of the sample lies in the top ten. The clonotype was recovered from a young man in good health. Sequenced sample: blood.

The CDR3 reads as follows: CASSSRELAMNTEAFF. In nucleotide form, the sequence is TGTGCCAGCAGTTCCAGGGAACTGGCAATGAACACTGAAGCTTTCTTT. The sequence is built from TRBV27 and TRBJ1-1, and TRBD1 may be the D gene, going by 5 matching bases. Via the germline V gene (reference sequence), CDR1 is MNHEY and CDR2 SMNVEV. The trim is 4 bases for V and 0 bases for J, with a gap of 15 bases between the germline ends. The CDR3 goes from the cysteine to the phenylalanine over 16 residues. The kept DNA is CDR3 alone, 48 bases in frame from the first base.